This T cell receptor beta chain originates from a study of blood T cell repertoires in COVID-19. Overall study: From the United States, Italy and Spain came samples of acute and convalescent COVID-19.

In the source study's methods: Quantification of nucleated cells was approximated via reference gene primer amplification. The table came from immunoSEQ multiplex PCR; TCRdb's copy has only in-frame clones and leaves some out. V and J calls and clone size come straight from that table; D and trimming were deduced from the DNA. The sample has under 250,000 clones, roughly 84% seen once. V lost 5 bases, J lost 9 bases, and 17 bases lay in between. This CDR3 spans 13 amino acids. Sample: peripheral blood. The sequence derives from an elderly woman with acute or convalescent COVID-19. The V call is TRBV12-3 or TRBV12-4, the J call TRBJ2-7; D gene uncertain. CDR3 amino acids: CASSRHASESQYF. CDR3 coding DNA: TGTGCCAGCAGTCGACACGCTTCCGAGTCGCAGTACTTC.